What follows describes a single T cell receptor (beta chain). The antigen is undetermined. This may be a read error, as it is one base from a much larger clone. These data are taken from a study of breast tumors, draining lymph nodes, adjacent tissues. Overall study findings and caveats: Findings are consistent with lymph node origin and intratumoral expansion of most tumor T cells. Compared with basal-like, luminal-like tumors shared significantly more repertoire with nontumor tissue.

This CDR3 is built from 14 residues. J gave up 8 bases and V 4 bases, and 6 bases lay outside the gene matches. From germline, CDR1 is SGDLS and CDR2 YYNGEE. Breast cancer patients provided tissue from their axillary draining lymph nodes. Each CDR3 protein gets one entry after TCRdb re-called the multiplex PCR reads with MiXCR. The table records around 130,000 distinct CDR3 sequences, about 20% of them present only once. This chain links TRBV9 with TRBJ1-3; 10 nucleotides align to TRBD1. Sequences were obtained from axillary lymph node tissue. This sequence originates from a female donor with breast cancer. Some clones in this sample may be carry-over from other donors' samples. The CDR3 spells CASSPRDRGYTIYF. In DNA, the CDR3 is TGTGCCAGCAGCCCCCGGGACAGGGGATACACCATATATTTT.